These T cell receptor beta chains were read from a single sample in a study of regulatory T cells in long-lasting Graves disease. TCRdb itself ran the multiplex PCR reads through MiXCR, one entry per CDR3 protein. The table lists about 430,000 distinct CDR3 sequences, over 20% of them singletons. This specimen consisted of peripheral blood mononuclear cells (PBMCs), obtained when the disease was refractory, from a patient treated with antithyroid drugs. Source of these receptors: a female donor with Graves disease. Each CDR3 is given with its conserved first and last residue. A D gene is named only where the DNA matches it firmly. Expanded clones are given a class, and other clones once, few, many or no size at all.

cdr3_length,v_call,d_call,clone_size,j_call,cdr3_aa,cdr3_nt
14,TRBV6-1,-,many,TRBJ2-7,CASSGGLTNYEQYF,TGTGCCAGCAGCGGGGGACTGACTAACTACGAGCAGTACTTC
13,TRBV12-3/TRBV12-4,-,-,TRBJ1-5,CASSSLDSQPQHF,TGTGCCAGCAGTTCGTTGGACAGTCAGCCCCAGCATTTT
14,TRBV12-3/TRBV12-4,TRBD1,many,TRBJ2-7,CASKGQGSNYEQYF,TGTGCCAGCAAAGGACAGGGATCTAACTACGAGCAGTACTTC
14,TRBV20-1,-,many,TRBJ2-7,CSVVLAKGFHEQYF,TGCAGTGTGGTCCTAGCGAAAGGATTCCACGAGCAGTACTTC
17,TRBV11-2,TRBD2,many,TRBJ2-5,CASSGRGTSGRSETQYF,TGTGCCAGCAGCGGGCGGGGGACTAGCGGGAGGTCCGAGACCCAGTACTTC
14,TRBV28,-,few,TRBJ2-7,CASSPAWEEYEQYF,TGTGCCAGCAGTCCCGCCTGGGAGGAGTACGAGCAGTACTTC
16,TRBV3-1,-,many,TRBJ2-5,CASSQALGQSQETQYF,TGTGCCAGCAGCCAAGCCTTAGGACAGAGCCAAGAGACCCAGTACTTC
15,TRBV6-2/TRBV6-3,-,few,TRBJ1-2,CASSPQRSRVGGYTF,TGTGCCAGCAGTCCCCAGAGGTCCAGGGTGGGAGGCTACACCTTC
14,TRBV19,-,many,TRBJ1-2,CATKGQNSNYGYTF,TGTGCCACAAAAGGACAGAACTCCAACTATGGCTACACCTTC
15,TRBV6-1,-,many,TRBJ1-4,CASSEPGLNNEKLFF,TGTGCCAGCAGTGAACCGGGACTCAACAATGAAAAACTGTTTTTT
14,TRBV19,-,-,TRBJ1-6,CASSAITGDSPLHF,TGTGCCAGTAGTGCCATAACAGGCGATTCACCCCTCCACTTT
14,TRBV2,-,many,TRBJ2-5,CASNGDGLGETQYF,TGTGCCAGCAACGGAGACGGGCTCGGGGAGACCCAGTACTTC
15,TRBV6-9,TRBD2,once,TRBJ2-5,CASSYSRGGGETQYF,TGTGCCAGCAGTTACTCCCGGGGGGGAGGAGAGACCCAGTACTTC
14,TRBV5-1,-,-,TRBJ1-1,CASSSAGKGAEAFF,TGCGCCAGCAGCTCCGCAGGGAAAGGGGCTGAAGCTTTCTTT
16,TRBV27,TRBD2,-,TRBJ2-2,CASSLLAGAGTGELFF,TGTGCCAGCAGTTTACTAGCGGGAGCAGGCACCGGGGAGCTGTTTTTT
17,TRBV12-3/TRBV12-4,-,many,TRBJ1-4,CASSWPRGATSNEKLFF,TGTGCCAGCAGCTGGCCCCGAGGGGCAACTAGTAATGAAAAACTGTTTTTT